What follows describes a single TCR beta chain. This clone turned up a few times. What this receptor recognizes is not known. The input lacks base qualities; no much larger clone sits a single base away. Taken with the paper, the label for time point translates to: posttransplant day relative to BM transplant. Reading the label with the study, this specimen's treatment or condition is: high-dose cyclophosphamide on days +3 and +4 as single-agent GVHD prophylaxis. PTCy patients received busulfan and fludarabine conditioning, a related or unrelated marrow graft, and cyclophosphamide on days +3 and +4. PTCy-treated patients were drawn from a prospective multi-institutional clinical trial. Mononuclear cells from peripheral blood and bone marrow were separated by Ficoll-Hypaque density centrifugation and then cryopreserved. Genomic DNA was used for TRB sequencing, which was performed with the immunoSEQ assay at survey resolution or with the hsTCRB kit. Per the original workflow: Initial read processing used immunoSEQ software, and repertoire analyses used the LymphoSeq R package. For each TRB dataset, clonality was calculated as 1 minus normalized Shannon entropy, and the Gini coefficient was computed as well. Phenotypes of unsorted samples were inferred by mapping TRB sequences from sorted subsets of the recipient or donor onto unsorted samples of the same recipient. TCRdb limited this immuneACCESS table to in-frame rearrangements with V and J called. A share of clones is missing; checked studies link under half to unresolved V genes, and the rest is unexplained. Clonal size and the V and J genes are those of that table, whereas D and trimming came from the DNA. The table puts over 10,000 clones in this sample, none counted just once. The top ten clonotypes cover roughly 27% of the sample.

This sample was taken from a study of T cells after posttransplantation cyclophosphamide listed by TCRdb under 2016. About the full investigation: Using TRB sequencing, the study followed how the T cell repertoire reconstituted after myeloablative bone marrow transplantation in which posttransplantation cyclophosphamide served as GVHD prophylaxis. Public TRB sequences were queried against a database of over 3,500 sequences associated with responses to pathogens, tumor antigens, self-antigens and alloantigens. Because TRA and TRB clonality were tightly correlated in nine or ten samples, subsequent TCR analyses were focused on TRB only. In 3 patients, up to about 3 additional blood samples taken between 2 and 5.2 years after transplant also underwent TRB sequencing, as did pretransplant blood from 4 patients. Samples from about 32 PTCy-treated patients and approximately 15 related bone marrow donors of those patients were subjected to antigen receptor sequencing. Blood from every one of the approximately 36 PTCy patients who had 1-year posttransplant specimens underwent TRB sequencing.

Summary of the overall study and its limitations: Donor-recipient similarity was low at 1-2 months but rose over the first year, and later blood repertoires were often dominated by donor CD8+ memory clones. Across fewer than 55 patients, TRB clonality was highly associated with recipient CMV seropositivity and CMV reactivation, and PTCy diversity was similar to diversity in CNI/methotrexate controls. The TRB repertoires of T cells infiltrating skin or GI tract showed only limited overlap with the TRB repertoires of T cells in blood.

This clonotype was obtained from a female patient in her forties who received an allogeneic stem cell transplant from an unrelated donor, was CMV-positive, and had acute GVHD only. After a transplant, not all T cells may be the patient's own; some may come from the graft donor. The material was PBMCs, obtained after allogeneic stem cell transplant with posttransplant cyclophosphamide.

The CDR3 loop reads CASSERAGAAYEQYF. Here is the DNA: TGTGCCAGCAGCGAGCGGGCCGGAGCCGCCTACGAGCAGTACTTC. In this chain, TRBV9 is recombined with TRBJ2-7; matching of 6 bases hints at TRBD2 as the D gene. From a lookup of the germline V gene, CDR1 and CDR2 are SGDLS and YYNGEE. V is cut by 3 bases and J by 2 bases, and the space between the germline ends is 15 bases. There are 15 amino acids in the CDR3, from cysteine to phenylalanine inclusive. CDR3 DNA only is kept here, 45 bases in frame from base 1.